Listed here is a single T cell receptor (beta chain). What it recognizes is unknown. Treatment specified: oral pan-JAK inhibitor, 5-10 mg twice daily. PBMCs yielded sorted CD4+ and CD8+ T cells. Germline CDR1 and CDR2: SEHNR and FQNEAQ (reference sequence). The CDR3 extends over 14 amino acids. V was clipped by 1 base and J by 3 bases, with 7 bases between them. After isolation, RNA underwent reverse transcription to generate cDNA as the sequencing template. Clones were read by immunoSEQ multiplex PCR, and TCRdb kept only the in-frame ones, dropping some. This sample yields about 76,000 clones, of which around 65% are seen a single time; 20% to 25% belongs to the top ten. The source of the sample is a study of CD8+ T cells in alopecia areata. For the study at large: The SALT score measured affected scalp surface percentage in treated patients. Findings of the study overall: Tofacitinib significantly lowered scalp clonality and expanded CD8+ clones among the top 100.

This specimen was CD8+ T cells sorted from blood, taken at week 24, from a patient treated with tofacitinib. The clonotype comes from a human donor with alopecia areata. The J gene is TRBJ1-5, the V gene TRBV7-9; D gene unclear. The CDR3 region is CASSLDSFNQPQHF. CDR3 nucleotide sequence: TGTGCCAGCAGCTTAGACAGCTTCAATCAGCCCCAGCATTTT.